Listed here are 21 T cell receptor beta chains from one sample, sequenced in a study of T cells in Graves' hyperthyroidism and ophthalmopathy. The TCR beta CDR3 regions underwent amplification using RNA transcripts as the source. The HTBI primer set was used in a first-round RT-PCR of the TCR CDR3. TCRdb re-analysed the multiplex PCR reads in MiXCR, keeping a single row per CDR3 protein. The data hold around 400,000 distinct CDR3 sequences, with just under 25% observed a single time. The sample comprised blood. The receptor set was obtained from a man aged 50 to 59 with Graves' hyperthyroidism.

CDR3 sequence reads: CSVEDRPKGTQYF. DNA of the CDR3: TGCAGCGTTGAAGATCGGCCGAAAGGGACCCAGTACTTC. The rearrangement links TRBV29-1 to TRBJ2-5; D is undetermined. The CDR3 covers 13 residues. Germline V gene lookup returns CDR1 SQVTM and CDR2 ANQGSEA. V gave up 0 bases and J gave up 7 bases, with 12 bases separating them.

This clonotype was observed a handful of times. The V and J genes are TRBV7-8 and TRBJ2-1, with D perhaps TRBD2 (5 bases). Deletions cut 2 bases from V and 6 bases from J, with 11 bases between. The CDR3 runs 14 residues. CDR1 is SGHVS, CDR2 FQNEAQ, per germline. CDR3 DNA sequence: TGTGCCAGCAGCTTACTGGACTTGGGCAATGAGCAGTTCTTC. This gives the protein CASSLLDLGNEQFF.

This clonotype has ten or more counts. V and J are TRBV20-1 and TRBJ2-1, with a possible D match to TRBD2 (6 bases). V gave up 8 bases and J gave up 0 bases, with 14 bases separating them. Germline values: CDR1 DFQATT, CDR2 SNEGSKA (reference sequence). CDR3 length equals 14 residues. CDR3 sequence reads: CSSLAPSSYNEQFF. In nucleotides, the CDR3 is TGCAGTTCCCTAGCGCCGAGCTCCTACAATGAGCAGTTCTTC.

This clonotype was seen a few times. The V gene is TRBV11-2, the J gene TRBJ1-6; TRBD1 matches at 8 bases. Looked up from germline, CDR1 is SGHAT and CDR2 is FQNNGV. The CDR3 is 15 amino acids. Trimming at V came to 5 bases and at J to 7 bases, leaving 7 bases not matched to a gene. CDR3 bases: TGTGCCAGCAGCACTTTGACAGGGGCAAATTCACCCCTCCACTTT. Encoded protein: CASSTLTGANSPLHF.

This clonotype was counted only a few times. The rearrangement joins TRBV12-5 to TRBJ2-1; D tentatively reads TRBD1 or TRBD2 (6 bases each). The CDR3 is 16 residues long. Germline V gene lookup returns CDR1 LGHNT and CDR2 FRNRAP. The V end lost 6 bases, the J end lost 0 bases, and 15 bases lay between the germline ends. CDR3 nucleotides: TGTGCTAGTGGCTCTTCGGGGGCAAGCTCCTACAATGAGCAGTTCTTC. Amino acids: CASGSSGASSYNEQFF.

In this sample, this clonotype turned up many times. V usage is TRBV11-2 and J usage is TRBJ2-3, with D maybe TRBD2 (6 bases). Germline lookup yields CDR1 SGHAT and CDR2 FQNNGV. The germline V and J ends were trimmed by 2 bases and 5 bases, with 11 bases remaining between them. This CDR3 is built from 14 residues. The DNA of the CDR3 is TGTGCCAGCAGCTTATGGAGGGGCGAAGATACGCAGTATTTT. Translating gives CASSLWRGEDTQYF.

This sequence joins TRBV4-1 and TRBJ1-5, with a possible D match to TRBD1 (5 bases). With 4 bases removed from V and 6 bases from J, the gap between germline ends came to 13 bases. Germline values: CDR1 MGHRA, CDR2 YSYEKL. The CDR3 spans 14 residues. The CDR3 nucleotides read TGCGCCAGCAGCCCGGGACCCATTGCTCAGCCCCAGCATTTT. Its translation: CASSPGPIAQPQHF.

The table lists this clonotype with a few counts. The genes are TRBV5-1 and TRBJ2-7; 11 nucleotides agree with TRBD2. The CDR3 is 16 residues long. V lost 3 bases to trimming and J lost 2 bases; unmatched junction nucleotides: 7. Germline assignment: CDR1 SGHRS and CDR2 YFSETQ. The CDR3 coding sequence is TGCGCCAGCAGCTGGGGGACTAGCGGACTACCCTACGAGCAGTACTTC. It yields the protein CASSWGTSGLPYEQYF.

J is TRBJ2-1 and V is TRBV27; 13 positions agree with TRBD2. The junction had 8 bases not matched to a gene; V was cut back by 4 bases and J by 5 bases. CDR1 is MNHEY, CDR2 SMNVEV, per germline (reference sequence). This CDR3 has 17 amino acids. The CDR3 reads CASSSRLAGGWDNEQFF. The CDR3 DNA reads TGTGCCAGCAGTTCCAGACTAGCGGGAGGATGGGACAATGAGCAGTTCTTC.

This clonotype was observed many times. V usage is TRBV2 and J usage is TRBJ2-2; 7 nucleotides align to TRBD2. This CDR3 spans 16 amino acids. V gave up 6 bases and J gave up 0 bases; unmatched junction bases: 7. Germline values: CDR1 SNHLY, CDR2 FYNNEI. CDR3 nucleotides: TGTGCCAGCAGGGCAGGACTAGAGGCGAACACCGGGGAGCTGTTTTTT. This encodes CASRAGLEANTGELFF.

The chain has TRBV18 and TRBJ2-6, with TRBD1 matching over 7 bases. With V trimmed by 2 bases and J by 4 bases, 2 bases remained unmatched. Germline lookup yields CDR1 KGHSH and CDR2 LQKENI. The CDR3 sequence is 15 residues long. The CDR3: CASSPDRVGANVLTF. CDR3 bases: TGTGCCAGCTCACCAGACAGGGTGGGGGCCAACGTCCTGACTTTC.

This clonotype was seen a handful of times. V gene TRBV28 combines with J gene TRBJ1-5, with D possibly matching TRBD1 (6 bases). V lost 6 bases and J 6 bases, leaving 21 bases between the germline ends. Per the germline V gene, CDR1 is MDHEN and CDR2 is SYDVKM. The CDR3 runs 16 residues. In DNA, the CDR3 is TGTGCCAGCAGCCTCCGGCGGGGACGAGGGGGTCAGCCCCAGCATTTT. Residues: CASSLRRGRGGQPQHF.

The CDR3 spells CASSTPGGGVPGANVLTF. The CDR3 region has the DNA TGTGCCAGTAGTACCCCGGGCGGGGGAGTCCCTGGGGCCAACGTCCTGACTTTC. The chain carries TRBV19 and TRBJ2-6, with 7 bases that match TRBD2. The germline CDR1 and CDR2 sequences are LNHDA and SQIVND (reference sequence). The CDR3 length is 18 residues. The trim removed 4 bases at V and 2 bases at J, leaving 11 bases unmatched.

In this sample, this clonotype turned up a few times. V and J are TRBV6-2 or TRBV6-3 and TRBJ2-3; D uncertain. Deletions cut 3 bases from V and 6 bases from J, with 10 bases between. The CDR3 consists of 13 residues. The germline V gene has CDR1 MNHEY and CDR2 SVGEGT. The CDR3 nucleotides are TGTGCCAGCAGTTATGCGTCCTCGGATACGCAGTATTTT. It is translated as CASSYASSDTQYF.

This clonotype appeared many times. The V call is TRBV27, the J call TRBJ2-1; 11 bases agree with TRBD1. Germline lookup yields CDR1 MNHEY and CDR2 SMNVEV (reference sequence). The CDR3 length is 14 residues. V lost 6 bases to trimming and J lost 6 bases; unmatched junction nucleotides: 4. The CDR3: CASRGTGGINEQFF. The CDR3, as DNA: TGTGCCAGCAGGGGGACAGGGGGAATCAATGAGCAGTTCTTC.

This clonotype was counted between two and nine times. This chain uses TRBV6-1 with TRBJ1-1, with D possibly matching TRBD1 (6 bases). The CDR3 is 13 residues long. Trimming took 6 bases from V and 4 from J, leaving 12 bases between them. CDR1 and CDR2 (germline): MNHNS, SASEGT. The DNA of the CDR3 is TGTGCCAGCAGCTCCGGAGGGGGCACTGAAGCTTTCTTT. This codes for CASSSGGGTEAFF.

J is TRBJ2-2 and V is TRBV6-1; the match to TRBD1 covers 9 bases. The CDR3 runs to 15 residues. V was clipped by 4 bases and J by 3 bases; unmatched bases: 3. Per germline, CDR1 MNHNS and CDR2 SASEGT. CDR3 sequence: CASSGGTGYTGELFF. Written as DNA, the CDR3 is TGTGCCAGCAGTGGGGGGACAGGGTACACCGGGGAGCTGTTTTTT.

The chain couples TRBV28 to TRBJ2-2, with 11 nucleotides matching TRBD1. V lost 6 bases, J lost 5 bases, and 11 bases stayed unmatched. Germline V gene sequence: CDR1 MDHEN, CDR2 SYDVKM. The CDR3 loop spans 17 amino acids. The CDR3: CASSRTGGSPGTGELFF. CDR3 sequence (DNA): TGTGCCAGCAGCCGGACAGGGGGCTCCCCAGGGACCGGGGAGCTGTTTTTT.

This clonotype was counted a few times. J is TRBJ2-7 and V is TRBV29-1, with 7 bases identical to TRBD1. The CDR3 length is 12 residues. CDR1 and CDR2 from the germline V gene are SQVTM and ANQGSEA. V dropped 7 bases and J dropped 6; count of bases not matched to a gene: 9. CDR3 amino acids: CSGAGTGAEQYF. For the CDR3, the DNA is TGCAGCGGGGCCGGTACAGGGGCCGAGCAGTACTTC.

Ten or more counts support this clonotype. V usage is TRBV3-1 and J usage is TRBJ2-7; the match to TRBD1 covers 8 bases. Germline V gene sequence: CDR1 LGHDT, CDR2 YNNKEL (reference sequence). With 0 bases clipped from V and 2 bases from J, the junction kept 3 bases outside the gene matches. This CDR3 region has 15 residues. Written as DNA, the CDR3 is TGTGCCAGCAGCCAAGATCCACAGGGGGCCTACGAGCAGTACTTC. This translates into CASSQDPQGAYEQYF.

This rearrangement joins TRBV18 to TRBJ2-1, with 14 bases fitting TRBD2. CDR3 size: 16 residues. The V gene end was trimmed by 6 bases and the J gene end by 7 bases; junction bases not matched to a gene: 8. Germline CDR1 is KGHSH and CDR2 is LQKENI. Written as DNA, the CDR3 is TGTGCCAGCTCTCCGGGACTAGCGGGAGTCACTAATGAGCAGTTCTTC. Translation gives CASSPGLAGVTNEQFF.